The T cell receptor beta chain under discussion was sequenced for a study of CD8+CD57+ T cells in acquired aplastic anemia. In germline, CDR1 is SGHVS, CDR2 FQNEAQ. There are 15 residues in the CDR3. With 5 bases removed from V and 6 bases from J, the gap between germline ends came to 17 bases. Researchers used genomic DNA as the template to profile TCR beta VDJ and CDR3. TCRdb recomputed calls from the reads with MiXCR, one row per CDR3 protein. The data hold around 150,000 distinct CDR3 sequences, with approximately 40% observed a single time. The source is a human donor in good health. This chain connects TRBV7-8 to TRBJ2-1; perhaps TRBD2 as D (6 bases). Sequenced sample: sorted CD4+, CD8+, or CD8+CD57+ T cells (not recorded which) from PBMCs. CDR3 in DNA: TGTGCCAGCAGCCGGGGACTCGAAGGCTTCAATGAGCAGTTCTTC. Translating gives CASSRGLEGFNEQFF.